The clone carrying this T cell receptor beta chain was picked up many times. Its antigen remains unknown. The junction does not match germline at one end; this may be a read error. These data belong to a study of Graves' ophthalmopathy and Graves' hyperthyroidism. Whole-study findings and limits: The model forecast ophthalmopathy progression, reaching around 66% sensitivity and approximately 79% specificity. Blood samples also showed most expanded thyroid clonotypes exceeding 0.001 frequency.

Other autoimmune diseases, uncontrolled infections, pregnancy and lactation each led to patient exclusion. The diagnostic workup employed clinical symptoms, serum thyroxine, TRAb, thyroid ultrasound and orbital computed tomography. The authors amplified TCR beta CDR3 regions, and they did so from RNA transcripts for repertoire sequencing. The first-round RT-PCR employed HTBI primers together with the Qiagen OneStep RT-PCR kit. A multiplex PCR was then performed as the second round. Using its own MiXCR run on the multiplex PCR reads, TCRdb lists one record per CDR3 protein. The sample has more than 1,000,000 distinct CDR3 sequences, less than 45% seen once. The CDR3 is made up of 10 amino acids. Germline V gene sequence: CDR1 SEHNR, CDR2 FQNEAQ (reference sequence).

The sequence derives from an adult man with Graves' hyperthyroidism. The chain links TRBV7-9 to TRBJ1-2; no clear D gene. The sequencing sample was made of peripheral blood or thyroid tissue (not recorded which). As DNA, the CDR3 is TGTGCCACCAGCGACTATGGCTACACCTTC. This encodes CATSDYGYTF.